This T cell receptor beta chain appears in the sequencing data of a study of technical replicates of blood from several donors. The ends were cut back, 1 base at V and 3 bases at J, with 22 bases in the middle. Germline V gene sequence: CDR1 LNHDA, CDR2 SQIVND (reference sequence). This CDR3 has 19 residues. The data were produced by immunoSEQ multiplex PCR, yet TCRdb's version contains in-frame clones alone and is incomplete. The table shows about 93,000 clones, with about 95% occurring only once. The chain recombines TRBV19 with TRBJ1-5; D is uncertain. Sequenced: T cells isolated from PBMCs. The receptor's source is a human donor in good health. The CDR3 DNA reads as TGTGCCAGTAGTATAGGCGTTGGGAGTCAGAGGACCTACAATCAGCCCCAGCATTTT. Translation: CASSIGVGSQRTYNQPQHF.